Below are 8 T cell receptor beta chains sequenced from a single sample in a study of tumor-infiltrating lymphocytes in glioblastoma multiforme. Three nested ARM-PCR rounds with V-beta and C-beta primers built TCRB libraries. Each CDR3 protein is one row after TCRdb ran MiXCR on the multiplex PCR reads. The repertoire consists of approximately 9,300 distinct CDR3 sequences, with less than 75% occurring once and the leading ten covering 54%. Sequencing used brain tumor tissue. These receptors all come from a male donor with glioblastoma.

Comments on this clonotype: A junction end diverges from the germline sequence, so it may reflect a read error. The chain uses TRBV20-1 and TRBJ2-1; the D call may be TRBD1 or TRBD2 (5 bases each). This CDR3 has 14 residues. The V gene's germline CDR1 is DFQATT and CDR2 SNEGSKA (reference sequence). The CDR3 nucleotides read TGCAGTACTAGAGAAGAGGCAGGGCTGTATGAGCGGTCCTTC. Encoded protein: CSTREEAGLYERSF.

The sample holds a few counts of this clonotype. This chain's CDR3 is CSARGSGNQPQHF. In nucleotides, the CDR3 is TGCAGTGCTAGAGGGTCGGGCAATCAGCCCCAGCATTTT. The rearrangement links TRBV20-1 to TRBJ1-5; D remains unclear. Germline V CDR1 and CDR2: DFQATT, SNEGSKA (reference sequence). With 1 base removed from V and 2 bases from J, the gap between germline ends came to 6 bases. The CDR3 totals 13 residues.

V gene TRBV29-1 combines with J gene TRBJ2-7, with D hard to call. Deletions cut 4 bases from V and 4 bases from J, with 8 bases between. The CDR3 covers 11 residues. Germline values: CDR1 SQVTM, CDR2 ANQGSEA. The CDR3 sequence: CSVGVGYEQYF. For the CDR3, the DNA is TGCAGCGTTGGAGTAGGGTACGAGCAGTACTTC.

In the case of this clonotype: A junction end diverges from the germline sequence, so it may reflect a read error. The chain carries TRBV10-2 and TRBJ1-1, with 9 bases that match TRBD1. In germline, CDR1 is WSHSY, CDR2 SAAADI. The CDR3 runs 16 residues. The CDR3, as DNA: TGCGTCAGCAGTGAGTGGGGACAGGGAGGAAACACTGAATCTTTCTTT. It specifies CVSSEWGQGGNTESFF.

The table lists this clonotype with a few counts. V usage is TRBV7-9 and J usage is TRBJ2-7, with unresolved D. Trimming left V 4 bases short and J 2 bases short, with 12 bases between. This CDR3 is 14 amino acids long. Per germline, CDR1 SEHNR and CDR2 FQNEAQ (reference sequence). This CDR3 is CASSSSRVPYEQYF. CDR3 bases: TGTGCCAGCAGCTCCTCAAGGGTTCCCTACGAGCAGTACTTC.

The chain employs TRBV6-5 and TRBJ1-5; D unclear. V shed 5 bases and J shed 3 bases, with 17 bases lying between them. This CDR3 region has 16 residues. Germline-derived CDR1 and CDR2 are MNHEY and SVGAGI. DNA for the CDR3: TGTGCCAGCAGTCCATCGCTAGGACGGATCAATCAGCCCCAGCATTTT. This codes for CASSPSLGRINQPQHF.

CDR3 DNA: TGTGCCAGCAGGATAAATAGGGACTCTGGAAACACCATATATTTT. Encoded protein: CASRINRDSGNTIYF. The chain recombines TRBV6-5 with TRBJ1-3, with no clear D. The CDR3 is made up of 15 amino acids. CDR1 MNHEY and CDR2 SVGAGI come from the germline V gene. V was pared by 6 bases and J by 0 bases, with 12 bases between.

V gene TRBV11-2 combines with J gene TRBJ1-5; D is undetermined. Germline CDR1 SGHAT, CDR2 FQNNGV. The CDR3 loop spans 15 amino acids. The V end lost 5 bases, the J end lost 5 bases, and 16 bases lay between the germline ends. CDR3 DNA: TGTGCCAGCAGCCTGGATCGACGGCAATATCAGCCCCAGCATTTT. Protein product: CASSLDRRQYQPQHF. Combining the CDR3 with reference TRBV11-2 and TRBJ1-5 gives the whole variable domain EAGVAQSPRYKIIEKRQSVAFWCNPISGHATLYWYQQILGQGPKLLIQFQNNGVVDDSQLPKDRFSAERLKGVDSTLKIQPAKLEDSAVYLCASSLDRRQYQPQHFGDGTRLSIL.